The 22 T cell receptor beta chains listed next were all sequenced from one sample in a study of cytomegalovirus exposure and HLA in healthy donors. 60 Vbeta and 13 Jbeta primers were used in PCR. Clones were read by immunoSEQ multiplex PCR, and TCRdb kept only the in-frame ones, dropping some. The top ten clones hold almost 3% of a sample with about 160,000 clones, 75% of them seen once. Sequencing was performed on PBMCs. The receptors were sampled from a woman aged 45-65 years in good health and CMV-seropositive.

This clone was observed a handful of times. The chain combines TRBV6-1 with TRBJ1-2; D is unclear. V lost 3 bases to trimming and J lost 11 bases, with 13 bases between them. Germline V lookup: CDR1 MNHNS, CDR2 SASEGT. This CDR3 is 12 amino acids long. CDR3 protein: CASSEEGSGYTF. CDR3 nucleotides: TGTGCCAGCAGTGAGGAGGGAAGCGGATACACCTTC.

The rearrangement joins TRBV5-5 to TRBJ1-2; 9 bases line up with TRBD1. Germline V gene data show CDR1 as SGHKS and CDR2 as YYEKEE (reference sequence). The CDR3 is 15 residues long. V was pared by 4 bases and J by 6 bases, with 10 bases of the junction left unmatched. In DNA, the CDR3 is TGTGCCAGCAGCCCGGGGACAGGGCAGGGGGATGGCTACACCTTC. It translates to CASSPGTGQGDGYTF.

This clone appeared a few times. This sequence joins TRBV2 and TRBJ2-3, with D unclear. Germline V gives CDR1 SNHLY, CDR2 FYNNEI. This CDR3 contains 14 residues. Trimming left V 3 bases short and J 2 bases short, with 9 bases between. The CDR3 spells CASSEETYTDTQYF. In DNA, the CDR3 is TGTGCCAGCAGTGAGGAGACGTACACAGATACGCAGTATTTT.

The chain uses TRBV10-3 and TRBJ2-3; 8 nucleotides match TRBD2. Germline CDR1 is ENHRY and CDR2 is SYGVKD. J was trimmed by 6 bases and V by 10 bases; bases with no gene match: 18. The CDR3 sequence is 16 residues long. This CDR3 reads CATASGSGVNGDTQYF. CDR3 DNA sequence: TGTGCCACCGCCTCGGGTAGCGGGGTAAACGGTGATACGCAGTATTTT.

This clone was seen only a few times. The CDR3 DNA sequence: TGTGCCAGCAGTGTCGGACAGCCAATTACCTACGAGCAGTACTTC. This codes for CASSVGQPITYEQYF. This chain joins TRBV2 and TRBJ2-7; possible D gene TRBD1, 6 bases. In germline, CDR1 is SNHLY, CDR2 FYNNEI. CDR3 size: 15 residues. The V end was cut by 4 bases, the J end by 2 bases, with 15 bases between.

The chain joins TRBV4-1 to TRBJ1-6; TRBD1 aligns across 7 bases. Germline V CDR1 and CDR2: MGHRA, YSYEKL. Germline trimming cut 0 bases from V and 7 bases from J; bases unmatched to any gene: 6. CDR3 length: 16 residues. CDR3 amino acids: CASSQDRRGLNSPLHF. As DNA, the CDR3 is TGCGCCAGCAGCCAAGATCGGAGGGGGCTAAATTCACCCCTCCACTTT.

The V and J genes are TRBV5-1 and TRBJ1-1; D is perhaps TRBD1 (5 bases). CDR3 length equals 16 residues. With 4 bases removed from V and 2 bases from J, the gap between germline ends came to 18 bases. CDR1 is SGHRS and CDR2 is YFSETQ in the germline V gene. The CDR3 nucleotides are TGCGCCAGCAGCCAAGGCCGGGGGGGACCTAACACTGAAGCTTTCTTT. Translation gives CASSQGRGGPNTEAFF.

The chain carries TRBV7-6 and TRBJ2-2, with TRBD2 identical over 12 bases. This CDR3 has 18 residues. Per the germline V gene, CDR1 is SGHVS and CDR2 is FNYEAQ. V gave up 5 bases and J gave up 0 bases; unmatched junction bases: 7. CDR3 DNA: TGTGCCAGCAGCGAAGGACTAGCGGGACGTTCGAACACCGGGGAGCTGTTTTTT. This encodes CASSEGLAGRSNTGELFF. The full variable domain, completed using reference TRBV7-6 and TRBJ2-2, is GAGVSQSPRYKVTKRGQDVALRCDPISGHVSLYWYRQALGQGPEFLTYFNYEAQQDKSGLPNDRFSAERPEGSISTLTIQRTEQRDSAMYRCASSEGLAGRSNTGELFFGEGSRLTVL.

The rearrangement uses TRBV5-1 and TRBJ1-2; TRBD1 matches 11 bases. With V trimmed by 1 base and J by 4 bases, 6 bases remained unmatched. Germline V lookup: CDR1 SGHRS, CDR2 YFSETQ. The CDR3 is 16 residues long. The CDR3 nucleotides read TGCGCCAGCAGCTTGCGGTATGGACAGGGGGCCTATGGCTACACCTTC. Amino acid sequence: CASSLRYGQGAYGYTF.

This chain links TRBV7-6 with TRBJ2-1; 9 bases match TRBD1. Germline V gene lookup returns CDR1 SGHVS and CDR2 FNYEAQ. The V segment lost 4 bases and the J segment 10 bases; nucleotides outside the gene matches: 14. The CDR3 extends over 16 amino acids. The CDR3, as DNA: TGTGCCAGCAGCTCTACAATGAACAGGGGGCGCAGGGAGCAGTTCTTC. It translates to CASSSTMNRGRREQFF. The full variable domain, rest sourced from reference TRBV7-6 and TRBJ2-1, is GAGVSQSPRYKVTKRGQDVALRCDPISGHVSLYWYRQALGQGPEFLTYFNYEAQQDKSGLPNDRFSAERPEGSISTLTIQRTEQRDSAMYRCASSSTMNRGRREQFFGPGTRLTVL.

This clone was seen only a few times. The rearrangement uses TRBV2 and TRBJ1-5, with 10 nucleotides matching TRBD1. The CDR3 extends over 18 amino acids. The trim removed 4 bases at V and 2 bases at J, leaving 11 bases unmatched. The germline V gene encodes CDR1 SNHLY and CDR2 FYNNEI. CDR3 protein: CASSGRTGGGYGNQPQHF. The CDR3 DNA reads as TGTGCCAGCAGTGGGAGGACAGGGGGTGGGTATGGCAATCAGCCCCAGCATTTT.

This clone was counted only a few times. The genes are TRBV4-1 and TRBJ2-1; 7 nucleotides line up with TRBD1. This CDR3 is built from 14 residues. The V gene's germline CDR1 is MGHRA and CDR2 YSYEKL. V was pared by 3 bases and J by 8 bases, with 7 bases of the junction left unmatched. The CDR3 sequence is CASSQGFGTDEQFF. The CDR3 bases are TGCGCCAGCAGCCAGGGCTTCGGGACAGATGAGCAGTTCTTC.

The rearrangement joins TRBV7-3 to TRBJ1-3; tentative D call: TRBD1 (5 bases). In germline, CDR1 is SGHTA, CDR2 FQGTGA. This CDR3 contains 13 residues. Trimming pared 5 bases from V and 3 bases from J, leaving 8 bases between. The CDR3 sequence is CASSTQDGNTIYF. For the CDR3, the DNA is TGTGCCAGCAGCACACAGGATGGAAACACCATATATTTT. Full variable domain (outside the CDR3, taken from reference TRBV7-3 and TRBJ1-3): GAGVSQTPSNKVTEKGKYVELRCDPISGHTALYWYRQSLGQGPEFLIYFQGTGAADDSGLPNDRFFAVRPEGSVSTLKIQRTERGDSAVYLCASSTQDGNTIYFGEGSWLTVV.

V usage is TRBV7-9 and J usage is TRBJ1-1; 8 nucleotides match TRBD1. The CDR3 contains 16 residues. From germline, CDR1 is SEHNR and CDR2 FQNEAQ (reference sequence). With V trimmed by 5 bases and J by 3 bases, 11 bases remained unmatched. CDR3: CASSPQAGGADTEAFF. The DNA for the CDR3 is TGTGCCAGCAGCCCCCAAGCAGGGGGCGCAGACACTGAAGCTTTCTTT.

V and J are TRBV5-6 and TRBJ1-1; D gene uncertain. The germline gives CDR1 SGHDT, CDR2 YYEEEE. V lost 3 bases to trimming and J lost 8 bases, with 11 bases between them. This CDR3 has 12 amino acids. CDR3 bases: TGTGCCAGCAGCTGGAGGACGGACGAAGCTTTCTTT. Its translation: CASSWRTDEAFF.

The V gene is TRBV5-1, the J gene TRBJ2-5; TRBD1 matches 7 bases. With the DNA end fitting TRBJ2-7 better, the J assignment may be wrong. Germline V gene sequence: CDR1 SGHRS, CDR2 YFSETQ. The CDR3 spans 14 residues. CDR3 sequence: CASSLRTGLNEQYF. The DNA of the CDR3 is TGCGCCAGCAGCTTAAGGACAGGTCTAAACGAGCAGTACTTC.

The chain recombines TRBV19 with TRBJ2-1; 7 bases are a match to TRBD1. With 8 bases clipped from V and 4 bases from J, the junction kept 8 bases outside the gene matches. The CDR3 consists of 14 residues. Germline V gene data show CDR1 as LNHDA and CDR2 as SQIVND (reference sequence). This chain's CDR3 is CASGTGQRYNEQFF. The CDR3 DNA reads TGTGCCAGTGGAACGGGACAGCGTTACAATGAGCAGTTCTTC.

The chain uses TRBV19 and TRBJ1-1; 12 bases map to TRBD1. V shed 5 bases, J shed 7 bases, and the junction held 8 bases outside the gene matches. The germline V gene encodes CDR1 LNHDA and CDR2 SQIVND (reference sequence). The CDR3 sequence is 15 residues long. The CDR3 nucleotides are TGTGCCAGTAGTGTCGGGACAGGGGGCCGGTATGAAGCTTTCTTT. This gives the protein CASSVGTGGRYEAFF. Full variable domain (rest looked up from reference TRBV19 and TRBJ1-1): DGGITQSPKYLFRKEGQNVTLSCEQNLNHDAMYWYRQDPGQGLRLIYYSQIVNDFQKGDIAEGYSVSREKKESFPLTVTSAQKNPTAFYLCASSVGTGGRYEAFFGQGTRLTVV.

The CDR3 region has the DNA TGCGCCAGCAGCTTGGGGCCCCCGACAGGGGCGGGCACAGATACGCAGTATTTT. Its translation: CASSLGPPTGAGTDTQYF. This rearrangement joins TRBV5-1 to TRBJ2-3, with 8 bases lining up with TRBD1. The V and J ends lost 0 bases and 1 base, in that order; junction bases with no gene match: 10. Germline V gene sequence: CDR1 SGHRS, CDR2 YFSETQ. The CDR3 is 18 residues long.

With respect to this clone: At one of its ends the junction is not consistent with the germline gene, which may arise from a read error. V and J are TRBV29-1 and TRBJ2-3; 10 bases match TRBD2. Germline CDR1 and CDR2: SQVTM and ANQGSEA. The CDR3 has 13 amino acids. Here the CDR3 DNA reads TGCAGCGTGGCCAGCGGGGGGGACGATACGCGGTATTTT. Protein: CSVASGGDDTRYF.

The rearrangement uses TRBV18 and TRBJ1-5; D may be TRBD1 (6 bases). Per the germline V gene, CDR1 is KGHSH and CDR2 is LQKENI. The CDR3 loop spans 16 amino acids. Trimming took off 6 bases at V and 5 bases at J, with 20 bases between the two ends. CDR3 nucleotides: TGTGCCAGCTCGCTTATCGGGCGGGGGCTCCATCAGCCCCAGCATTTT. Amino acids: CASSLIGRGLHQPQHF.

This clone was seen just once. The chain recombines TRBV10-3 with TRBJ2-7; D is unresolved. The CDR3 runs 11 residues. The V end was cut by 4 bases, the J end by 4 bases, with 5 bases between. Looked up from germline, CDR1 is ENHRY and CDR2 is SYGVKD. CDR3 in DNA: TGTGCCATCAGTGGAGGATACGAGCAGTACTTC. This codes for CAISGGYEQYF.